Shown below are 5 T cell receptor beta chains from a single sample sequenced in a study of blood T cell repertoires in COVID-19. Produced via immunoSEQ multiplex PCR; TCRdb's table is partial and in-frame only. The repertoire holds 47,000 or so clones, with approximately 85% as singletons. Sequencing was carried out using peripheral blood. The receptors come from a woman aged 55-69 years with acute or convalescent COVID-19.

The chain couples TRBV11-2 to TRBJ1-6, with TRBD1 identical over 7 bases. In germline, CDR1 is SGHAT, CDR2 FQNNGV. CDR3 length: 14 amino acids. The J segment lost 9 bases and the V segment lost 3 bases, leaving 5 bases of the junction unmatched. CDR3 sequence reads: CASSFNQGGSPLHF. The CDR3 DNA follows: TGTGCCAGCAGCTTCAATCAGGGGGGTTCACCCCTCCACTTT.

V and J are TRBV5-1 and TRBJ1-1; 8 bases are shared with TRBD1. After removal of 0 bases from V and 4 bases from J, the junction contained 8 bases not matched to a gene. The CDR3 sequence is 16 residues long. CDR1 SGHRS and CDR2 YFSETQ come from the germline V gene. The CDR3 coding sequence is TGCGCCAGCAGCTTGGTCAGGGGGCGGTCGGGCACTGAAGCTTTCTTT. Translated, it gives CASSLVRGRSGTEAFF.

CDR3 nucleotides: TGCAGTGCTAGTGATGAGCGGGAGACCACAGATACGCAGTATTTT. Its translation is CSASDERETTDTQYF. This sequence joins TRBV20-1 and TRBJ2-3, with TRBD2 matching over 8 bases. CDR3 length equals 15 residues. CDR1 is DFQATT and CDR2 is SNEGSKA in the germline V gene (reference sequence). V lost 3 bases, J lost 2 bases, and 7 bases stayed unmatched.

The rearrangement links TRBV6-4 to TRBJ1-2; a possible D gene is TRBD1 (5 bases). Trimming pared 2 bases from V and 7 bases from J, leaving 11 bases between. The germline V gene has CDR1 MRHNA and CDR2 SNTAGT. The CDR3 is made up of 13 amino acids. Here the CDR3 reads CASSDGQGFGYTF. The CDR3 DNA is TGTGCCAGCAGTGACGGCCAGGGATTTGGCTACACCTTC.

CDR3: CASSVTDRPTNTGELFF. CDR3 sequence (DNA): TGTGCCAGCAGCGTCACGGACAGACCCACGAACACCGGGGAGCTGTTTTTT. The genes are TRBV7-6 and TRBJ2-2, with a tentative D call TRBD1 (6 bases). Germline V gives CDR1 SGHVS, CDR2 FNYEAQ. The CDR3 spans 17 residues. V was pared by 5 bases and J by 0 bases, with 16 bases between.